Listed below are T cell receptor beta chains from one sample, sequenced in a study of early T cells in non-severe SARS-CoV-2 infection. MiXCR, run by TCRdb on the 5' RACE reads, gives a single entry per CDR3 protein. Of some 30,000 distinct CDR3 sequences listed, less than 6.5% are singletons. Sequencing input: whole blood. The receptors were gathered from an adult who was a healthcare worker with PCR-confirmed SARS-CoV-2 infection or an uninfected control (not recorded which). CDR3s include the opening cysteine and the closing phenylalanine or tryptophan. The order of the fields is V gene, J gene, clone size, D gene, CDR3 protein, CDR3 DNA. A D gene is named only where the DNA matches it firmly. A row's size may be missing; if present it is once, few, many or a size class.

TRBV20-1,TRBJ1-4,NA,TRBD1,CSVTGTGSEKLFF,TGCAGTGTTACCGGGACAGGGTCTGAAAAACTGTTTTTT
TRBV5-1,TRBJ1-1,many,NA,CASSLEGRTTEAFF,TGCGCCAGCAGCTTGGAGGGAAGGACCACTGAAGCTTTCTTT
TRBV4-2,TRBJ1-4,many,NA,CASSQGSLFGNEKLFF,TGTGCCAGCAGCCAAGGGAGCCTATTTGGTAATGAAAAACTGTTTTTT
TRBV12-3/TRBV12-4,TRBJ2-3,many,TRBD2,CASGLAGTDTQYF,TGTGCCAGCGGACTAGCGGGCACAGATACGCAGTATTTT
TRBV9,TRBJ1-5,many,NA,CASSQGYSNQPQHF,TGTGCCAGCAGCCAAGGATATAGCAATCAGCCCCAGCATTTT
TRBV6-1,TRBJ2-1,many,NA,CASSEGLQNEQFF,TGTGCCAGCAGTGAAGGGCTCCAGAATGAGCAGTTCTTC
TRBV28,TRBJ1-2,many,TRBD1,CASSLRDSLYGYTF,TGTGCCAGCAGTTTGCGGGACAGCCTTTATGGCTACACCTTC
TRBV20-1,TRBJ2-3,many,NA,CSASSRRSSTDTQYF,TGCAGTGCTAGCAGTCGGCGTTCCAGCACAGATACGCAGTATTTT
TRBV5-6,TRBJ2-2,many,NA,CASSLLEGAYTGELFF,TGTGCCAGCAGCTTGCTCGAAGGGGCCTACACCGGGGAGCTGTTTTTT
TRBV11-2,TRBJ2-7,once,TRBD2,CASSFSGRRYEQYF,TGTGCCAGCAGCTTTAGCGGGAGGAGGTACGAGCAGTACTTC